This TCR beta chain was profiled in a study of molecular identifiers for immune sequencing clone quantification. This clonotype was found many times. Its antigen is unknown. Study-wide points: For effector cells, clones above 20 RNA copies held over 97% of molecules; for naive cells, under 1%.

TCRdb re-called the PCR reads through MiXCR, storing one row per CDR3 protein. This table has some 41,000 distinct CDR3 sequences, around a sixth appearing once. V shed 3 bases, J shed 7 bases, and the junction held 3 bases outside the gene matches. Germline lookup yields CDR1 SQVTM and CDR2 ANQGSEA. The length of the CDR3 is 12 residues. The genes are TRBV29-1 and TRBJ2-1; 7 positions agree with TRBD2. Sequencing was done on a sample of naive CD8+ T cells from blood, with Jurkat cell RNA spiked in. Subset in this sample: FACS-sorted CD8+CD4-CCR7+CD45RA+ naive T cells. The TCR comes from a human donor in good health. Some libraries in this study had Jurkat cell RNA spiked in. The CDR3 spells CSVDLAENEQFF. CDR3 bases: TGCAGCGTTGACCTAGCGGAAAATGAGCAGTTCTTC.